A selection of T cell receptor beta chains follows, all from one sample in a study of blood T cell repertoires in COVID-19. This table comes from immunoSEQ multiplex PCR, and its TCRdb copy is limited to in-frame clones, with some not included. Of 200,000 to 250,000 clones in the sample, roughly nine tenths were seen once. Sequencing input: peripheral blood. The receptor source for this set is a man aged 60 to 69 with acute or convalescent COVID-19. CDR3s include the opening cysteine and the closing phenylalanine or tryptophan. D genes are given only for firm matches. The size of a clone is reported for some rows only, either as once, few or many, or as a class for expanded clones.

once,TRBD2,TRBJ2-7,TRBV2,CASRGLAGDYEQYF,TGTGCCAGCAGAGGACTAGCGGGAGACTACGAGCAGTACTTC
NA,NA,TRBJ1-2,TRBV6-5,CASRNNGGKGYTF,TGTGCCAGCCGAAACAACGGGGGTAAAGGCTACACCTTC
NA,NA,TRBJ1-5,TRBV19,CASSIGREANQPQHF,TGTGCCAGTAGTATAGGCAGGGAGGCCAATCAGCCCCAGCATTTT
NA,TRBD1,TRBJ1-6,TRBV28,CASSFLRLGTGGSNSPLHF,TGTGCCAGCAGTTTCCTTCGTCTGGGGACAGGGGGCTCTAATTCACCCCTCCACTTT
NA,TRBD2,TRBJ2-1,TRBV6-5,CASSWVAGAGYEQFF,TGTGCCAGCAGTTGGGTAGCGGGAGCAGGCTATGAGCAGTTCTTC
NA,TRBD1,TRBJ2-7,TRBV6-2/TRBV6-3,CASSSRTGASYEQYF,TGTGCCAGCAGTTCCCGGACAGGGGCCTCCTACGAGCAGTACTTC
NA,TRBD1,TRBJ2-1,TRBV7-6,CASSHGQGDGNEQFF,TGTGCCAGCAGCCATGGACAGGGGGACGGCAATGAGCAGTTCTTC
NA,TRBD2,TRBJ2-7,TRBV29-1,CSVPGTSSYEQYF,TGCAGCGTCCCTGGGACTAGCTCCTACGAGCAGTACTTC
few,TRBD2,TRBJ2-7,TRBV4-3,CASSQEAGLARSYEQYF,TGCGCCAGCAGCCAGGAAGCGGGACTAGCGCGCTCCTACGAGCAGTACTTC
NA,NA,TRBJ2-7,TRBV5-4,CASSLDRNPYEQYF,TGTGCCAGCAGCTTGGACAGGAACCCCTACGAGCAGTACTTC
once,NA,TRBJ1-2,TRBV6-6,CASSDAGTPSGYTF,TGTGCCAGCAGCGACGCCGGGACACCGTCGGGCTACACCTTC
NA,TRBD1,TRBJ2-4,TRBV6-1,CASSEVSSGGWDIQYF,TGTGCCAGCAGTGAAGTATCATCAGGGGGCTGGGACATTCAGTACTTC
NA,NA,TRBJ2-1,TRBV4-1,CASSQAARISEQFF,TGCGCCAGCAGCCAAGCAGCGAGGATCAGTGAGCAGTTCTTC
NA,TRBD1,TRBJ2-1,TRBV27,CASSQGTGGPFGEQFF,TGTGCCAGCAGTCAAGGGACAGGGGGCCCGTTTGGGGAGCAGTTCTTC
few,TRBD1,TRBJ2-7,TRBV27,CASSATGTGFYEQYF,TGTGCCAGCAGTGCAACCGGGACAGGGTTCTACGAGCAGTACTTC
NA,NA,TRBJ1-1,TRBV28,CASSFLGGDTEAFF,TGTGCCAGCAGTTTTTTGGGGGGGGACACTGAAGCTTTCTTT
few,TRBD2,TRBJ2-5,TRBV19,CASSFLAGVGETQYF,TGTGCCAGTAGTTTTTTAGCGGGAGTAGGGGAGACCCAGTACTTC
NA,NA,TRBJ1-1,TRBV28,CASSILTERNTEAFF,TGTGCCAGCAGTATTCTGACAGAGCGGAACACTGAAGCTTTCTTT
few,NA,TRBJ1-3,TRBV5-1,CASSLGPGAGNTIYF,TGCGCCAGCAGCTTGGGACCGGGGGCTGGAAACACCATATATTTT
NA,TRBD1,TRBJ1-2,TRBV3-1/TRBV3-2,CASSQDVGQGAYGYTF,TGTGCCAGCAGCCAAGATGTCGGACAGGGGGCCTATGGCTACACCTTC
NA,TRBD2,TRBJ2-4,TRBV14,CASSQGWRERAKNIQYF,TGTGCCAGCAGCCAAGGGTGGCGGGAGCGGGCCAAAAACATTCAGTACTTC
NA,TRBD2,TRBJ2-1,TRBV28,CASSSTAGGEGSYNEQFF,TGTGCCAGCAGTTCAACAGCGGGAGGGGAAGGATCCTACAATGAGCAGTTCTTC
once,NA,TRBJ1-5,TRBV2,CASSELRGYSNQPQHF,TGTGCCAGCAGTGAGCTCAGGGGTTATAGCAATCAGCCCCAGCATTTT
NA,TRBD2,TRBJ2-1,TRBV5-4,CASSKGLAAYNEQFF,TGTGCCAGCAGCAAGGGACTAGCAGCCTACAATGAGCAGTTCTTC
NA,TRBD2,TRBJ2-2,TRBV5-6,CASSLVGRETGELFF,TGTGCCAGCAGCTTGGTTGGGCGGGAGACCGGGGAGCTGTTTTTT
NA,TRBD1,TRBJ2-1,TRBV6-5,CASSLGQSNYNEQFF,TGTGCCAGCAGTTTGGGACAGAGCAACTACAATGAGCAGTTCTTC
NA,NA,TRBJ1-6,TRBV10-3,CAIRPGTGDNSPLHF,TGTGCCATCAGACCCGGGACGGGAGATAATTCACCCCTCCACTTT
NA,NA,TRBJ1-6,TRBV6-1,CASSEARRGSPLHF,TGTGCCAGCAGTGAAGCGCGTCGGGGATCACCCCTCCACTTT
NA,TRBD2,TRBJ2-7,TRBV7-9,CASSLAGLAGYEQYF,TGTGCCAGCAGCTTAGCGGGTCTAGCGGGCTACGAGCAGTACTTC
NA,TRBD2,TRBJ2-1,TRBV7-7,CASSFAGRVRNEQFF,TGTGCTAGCAGCTTCGCGGGGAGGGTGCGCAATGAGCAGTTCTTC